Below, one TCR beta chain is given with its context. Antigen specificity is unknown. The table came from immunoSEQ multiplex PCR; TCRdb's copy has only in-frame clones and leaves some out. Here the sample spans 2 million or so clones, around 95% being singletons. The germline V gene encodes CDR1 GTSNPN and CDR2 SVGIG (reference sequence). Trimming at V came to 3 bases and at J to 5 bases, leaving 6 bases not matched to a gene. CDR3 length: 13 residues. These data belong to a study of shared clonotypes between healthy human individuals. Study-level results: A reduction in generation probabilities was seen for non-shared clonotypes relative to those shared by all four donors.

The clonotype originates from a man between 18 and 29 years old in good health. The rearrangement joins TRBV30 to TRBJ2-5; 7 nucleotides align to TRBD1. The sample taken for sequencing was naive CD4+ T cells sorted from blood. Noted subset: CD45RA+ positively selected. For the CDR3, the DNA is TGTGCCTGGAGGAGACAGGGTTACGAGACCCAGTACTTC. It encodes CAWRRQGYETQYF.